This T cell receptor beta chain was observed in a study of blood T cells in healthy people across ages. Findings and caveats of the study: Estimated diversity that came from one million T cells was considered an underestimate.

Sample-barcoded 5' priming and a J-beta primer mix drove a second PCR of about 6 to 11 cycles. Researchers report that a template-switch adaptor with 12 random nucleotides tagged each cDNA molecule. MiXCR, run by TCRdb on the 5' RACE reads, gives a single entry per CDR3 protein. This sample has 850,000 to 1,300,000 distinct CDR3 sequences, with over 35% found just once. This clonotype was seen a handful of times. As yet, its antigen is unknown. CDR3 length equals 16 residues. CDR1 is SGHVS, CDR2 FQNEAQ, per germline. The J segment lost 2 bases and the V segment lost 4 bases, leaving 9 bases of the junction unmatched.

Sequencing was done on a sample of blood. This receptor was obtained from a woman in her sixties in good health. The chain joins TRBV7-8 to TRBJ1-2; 8 nucleotides align to TRBD1. The CDR3 protein is CASSSRGGQANYGYTF. For the CDR3, the DNA is TGTGCCAGCAGCTCTAGGGGGGGACAGGCCAACTATGGCTACACCTTC.